The present entry profiles one TCR beta chain with its context. Its antigen is as yet unknown. Healthy bone marrow donors made up the donors. The sample originates from a study of cytomegalovirus exposure and HLA in healthy donors. Germline-derived CDR1 and CDR2 are WNHNN and SYGVQD (reference sequence). The CDR3 is made up of 14 amino acids. The V segment lost 6 bases and the J segment 9 bases; nucleotides outside the gene matches: 11. Findings of the study overall: Presence/absence analyses treated sequencing depth as roughly uniform across donors. The study labeled roughly 160 TCR beta chains cytomegalovirus-associated.

The PCR was carried out with 60 Vbeta primers and 13 Jbeta primers. The table came from immunoSEQ multiplex PCR; TCRdb's copy has only in-frame clones and leaves some out. The sample data list around 78,000 clones. The sequence was collected from a man aged 18 to 30 in good health and CMV-seropositive. Sequencing was performed on PBMCs. V is TRBV10-1 and J is TRBJ1-1, with 9 nucleotides matching TRBD1. CDR3 loop: CASRGALQGAKAFF. The DNA for the CDR3 is TGCGCCAGCAGAGGGGCCCTACAGGGGGCGAAAGCTTTCTTT.